These 5 T cell receptor beta chains came from one sample sequenced in a study of T cell responses to AZD1222 COVID-19 vaccine. Generated by immunoSEQ multiplex PCR, the TCRdb table keeps only in-frame clones and is missing some. This table has roughly 260,000 clones, over 90% appearing once. The input for sequencing was peripheral blood, taken on day 0 of AZD1222 vaccination. The receptors stem from an adult in good health.

The CDR3 sequence is CASSSSRPGDTQYF. The CDR3 nucleotides are TGTGCCAGCAGCTCCTCCCGACCAGGAGATACGCAGTATTTT. This chain joins TRBV7-2 and TRBJ2-3; D is uncertain. The CDR3 runs to 14 residues. V lost 4 bases, J lost 5 bases, and 13 bases lay in between. Germline V gene lookup returns CDR1 SGHTA and CDR2 FQGNSA. The full variable domain, with the rest looked up from reference TRBV7-2 and TRBJ2-3, is GAGVSQSPSNKVTEKGKDVELRCDPISGHTALYWYRQSLGQGLEFLIYFQGNSAPDKSGLPSDRFSAERTGGSVSTLTIQRTQQEDSAVYLCASSSSRPGDTQYFGPGTRLTVL.

The gene calls are TRBV28 and TRBJ1-1; 8 positions match TRBD1. J lost 1 base, V lost 5 bases, and 3 bases had no gene match. The CDR3 spans 14 residues. Germline CDR1 is MDHEN and CDR2 is SYDVKM. DNA for the CDR3: TGTGCCAGCAGTCCAGGGGGCGCGAACACTGAAGCTTTCTTT. Protein sequence: CASSPGGANTEAFF. Filled out from reference TRBV28 and TRBJ1-1, the complete variable domain reads DVKVTQSSRYLVKRTGEKVFLECVQDMDHENMFWYRQDPGLGLRLIYFSYDVKMKEKGDIPEGYSVSREKKERFSLILESASTNQTSMYLCASSPGGANTEAFFGQGTRLTVV.

V gene TRBV21-1 combines with J gene TRBJ1-6. TRBV21-1 is a pseudogene locus. This CDR3 comprises 14 residues. CDR3 sequence reads: CASSRCSYNSPLHF. CDR3 DNA: TGTGCCAGCAGCCGTTGCTCCTATAATTCACCCCTCCACTTT.

CDR3 DNA: TGTGCCAGCAGCCAAGGCGAATACAATGAGCAGTTCTTC. Its translation is CASSQGEYNEQFF. The rearrangement links TRBV3-1 (or the pseudogene TRBV3-2) to TRBJ2-1; D gene unclear. The germline CDR1 and CDR2 sequences are LGHDT and YNNKEL (reference sequence). The CDR3 runs to 13 residues. Trimming stripped 1 base from V and 4 bases from J, with 5 bases between.

The V call is TRBV7-6, the J call TRBJ2-2; 15 positions agree with TRBD2. The germline V gene has CDR1 SGHVS and CDR2 FNYEAQ. V lost 5 bases, J lost 4 bases, and 8 bases stayed unmatched. The CDR3 extends over 18 amino acids. The CDR3 protein is CASSPGLAGGPGTGELFF. DNA for the CDR3: TGTGCCAGCAGCCCCGGACTAGCGGGGGGGCCGGGCACCGGGGAGCTGTTTTTT.